Listed below are T cell receptor beta chains from one sample, sequenced in a study of blood T cell repertoires in COVID-19. TCRdb's table, derived via immunoSEQ multiplex PCR, lists solely in-frame clones and lacks some. The table has approximately 150,000 clones, roughly 83% seen once. Sequencing input: peripheral blood. All receptors derive from a woman of 80 years or more with acute or convalescent COVID-19. The CDR3 runs from the conserved cysteine through the conserved F or W. A D gene is named only where the DNA matches it firmly.

>TRBV28|NA|TRBJ1-1
CASSLDRGTEAFF
>TRBV11-2|TRBD1|TRBJ2-7
CASSLDLGTGRSYEQYF
>TRBV5-1|NA|TRBJ2-3
CASSLASGSADTQYF
>TRBV4-1|TRBD2|TRBJ2-3
CASSQEGTGSGRDTQYF
>TRBV19|TRBD2|TRBJ2-4
CASSKLAGGVAKNIQYF
>TRBV29-1|NA|TRBJ2-4
CSVLNGGINIQYF
>TRBV10-3|NA|TRBJ2-2
CAISPPGGGSTGELFF
>TRBV7-8|NA|TRBJ1-2
CASSLVSANYGYTF
>TRBV6-5|TRBD1|TRBJ2-7
CASRTGTGSYEQYF
>TRBV15|NA|TRBJ2-3
CATSRAPFSTDTQYF